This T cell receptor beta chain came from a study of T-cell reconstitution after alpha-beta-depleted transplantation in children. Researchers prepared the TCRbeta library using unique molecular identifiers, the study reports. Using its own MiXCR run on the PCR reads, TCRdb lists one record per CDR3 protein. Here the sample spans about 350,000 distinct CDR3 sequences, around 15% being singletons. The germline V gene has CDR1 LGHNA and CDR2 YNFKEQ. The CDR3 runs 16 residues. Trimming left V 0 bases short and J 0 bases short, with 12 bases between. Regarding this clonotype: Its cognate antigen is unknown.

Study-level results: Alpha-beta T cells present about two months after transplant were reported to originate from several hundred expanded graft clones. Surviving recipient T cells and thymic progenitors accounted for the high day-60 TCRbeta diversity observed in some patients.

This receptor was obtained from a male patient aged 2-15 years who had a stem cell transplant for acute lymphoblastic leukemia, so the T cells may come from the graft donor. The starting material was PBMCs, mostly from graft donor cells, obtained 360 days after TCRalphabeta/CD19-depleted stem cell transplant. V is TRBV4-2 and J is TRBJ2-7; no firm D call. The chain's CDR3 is CASSQEVTRASYEQYF. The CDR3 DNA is TGTGCCAGCAGCCAAGAGGTAACACGAGCCTCCTACGAGCAGTACTTC.